What follows describes a single T cell receptor beta chain. Its antigen remains unknown. This sample was included in a study of cytomegalovirus exposure and HLA in healthy donors. The table came from immunoSEQ multiplex PCR; TCRdb's copy has only in-frame clones and leaves some out. The table includes about 150,000 clones, 85% to 90% detected once. Study-wide results and caveats: A list of approximately 160 TCR beta chains associated with cytomegalovirus was given. Specificity for CMV antigens was confirmed in vitro for a few of the CMV-associated chains. Reports described diagnosis of cytomegalovirus status by the classifier as highly specific and sensitive.

Material: PBMCs. This clonotype was obtained from a human donor in good health.

CDR3 protein: CASSQARDSTKGGYTF. The CDR3, as DNA: TGCGCCAGCAGCCAAGCCCGGGACAGTACGAAGGGCGGCTACACCTTC. This sequence joins TRBV4-1 and TRBJ1-2; 7 positions agree with TRBD1. This CDR3 region has 16 residues. Losses at the gene ends were 1 base for V and 8 bases for J; bases not matched to a gene: 13. The germline CDR1 and CDR2 sequences are MGHRA and YSYEKL.